The clone carrying this TCR beta chain was recorded a few times. Its target is not known. In the PCR, 60 Vbeta and 13 Jbeta primers were used. Assay used: immunoSEQ multiplex PCR; TCRdb lists only in-frame clones, some missing. Among about 72,000 clones listed, more than 75% were seen once. The ends were cut back, 2 bases at V and 7 bases at J, with 14 bases in the middle. The CDR3 sequence is 15 residues long. Per germline, CDR1 MNHEY and CDR2 SVGAGI. These data come from a study of cytomegalovirus exposure and HLA in healthy donors. General observations from the study: Reported results showed that the classifier diagnosed cytomegalovirus status with high specificity and sensitivity. Across donors, most TCRs were seen rarely, yet some public ones were widespread.

The origin of this receptor is a young man in good health and CMV-seronegative. The sequencing input was PBMCs. The V and J genes are TRBV6-5 and TRBJ1-4, with D perhaps TRBD1 (6 bases). CDR3 nucleotide sequence: TGTGCCAGCAGTTACGGGCAGGGGATTGGTGAAAAACTGTTTTTT. Its translation: CASSYGQGIGEKLFF.